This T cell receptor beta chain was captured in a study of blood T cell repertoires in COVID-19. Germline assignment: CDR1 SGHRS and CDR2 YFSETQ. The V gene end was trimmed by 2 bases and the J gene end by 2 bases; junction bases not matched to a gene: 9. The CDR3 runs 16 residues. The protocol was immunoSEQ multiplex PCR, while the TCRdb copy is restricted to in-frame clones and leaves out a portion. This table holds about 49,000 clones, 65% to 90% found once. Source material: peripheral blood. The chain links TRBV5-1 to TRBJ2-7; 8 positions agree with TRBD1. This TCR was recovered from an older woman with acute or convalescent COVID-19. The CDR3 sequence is CASSLLRGQGPYEQYF. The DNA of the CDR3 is TGCGCCAGCAGCTTACTACGAGGACAGGGCCCCTACGAGCAGTACTTC.